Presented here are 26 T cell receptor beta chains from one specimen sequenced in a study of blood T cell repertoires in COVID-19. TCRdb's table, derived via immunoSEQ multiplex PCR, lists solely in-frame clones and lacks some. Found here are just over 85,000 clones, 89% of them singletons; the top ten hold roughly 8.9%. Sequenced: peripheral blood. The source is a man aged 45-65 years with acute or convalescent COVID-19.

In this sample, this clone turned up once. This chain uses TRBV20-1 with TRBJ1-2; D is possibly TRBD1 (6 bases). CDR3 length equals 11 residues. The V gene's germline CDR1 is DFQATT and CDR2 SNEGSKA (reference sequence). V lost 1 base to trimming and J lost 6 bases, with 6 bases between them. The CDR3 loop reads CSARAGDGYTF. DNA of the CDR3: TGCAGTGCTAGAGCAGGGGATGGCTACACCTTC.

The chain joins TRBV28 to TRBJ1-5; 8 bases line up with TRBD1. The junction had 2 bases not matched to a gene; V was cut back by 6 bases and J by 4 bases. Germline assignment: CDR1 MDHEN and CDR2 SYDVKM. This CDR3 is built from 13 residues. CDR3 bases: TGTGCCAGCAGAGGACAGGGAAATCAGCCCCAGCATTTT. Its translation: CASRGQGNQPQHF.

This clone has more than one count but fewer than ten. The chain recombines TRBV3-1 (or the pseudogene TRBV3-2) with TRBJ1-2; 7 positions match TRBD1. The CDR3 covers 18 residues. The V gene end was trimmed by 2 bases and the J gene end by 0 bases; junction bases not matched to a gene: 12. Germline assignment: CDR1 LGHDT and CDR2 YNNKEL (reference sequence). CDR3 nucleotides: TGTGCCAGCAGCCAATTTTCCCCCGAGGGGGCATCTAACTATGGCTACACCTTC. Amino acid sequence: CASSQFSPEGASNYGYTF.

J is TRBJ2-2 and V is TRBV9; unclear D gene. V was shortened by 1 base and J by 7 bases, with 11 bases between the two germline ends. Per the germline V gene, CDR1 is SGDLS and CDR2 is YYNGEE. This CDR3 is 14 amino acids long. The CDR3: CASSVTSADGELFF. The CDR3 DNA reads TGTGCCAGCAGCGTAACCAGCGCCGACGGGGAGCTGTTTTTT.

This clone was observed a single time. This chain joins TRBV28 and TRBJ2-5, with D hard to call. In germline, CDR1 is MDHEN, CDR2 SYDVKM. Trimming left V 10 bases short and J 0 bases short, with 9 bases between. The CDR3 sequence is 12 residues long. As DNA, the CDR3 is TGTGCCACCACTCCCGACCAAGAGACCCAGTACTTC. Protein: CATTPDQETQYF.

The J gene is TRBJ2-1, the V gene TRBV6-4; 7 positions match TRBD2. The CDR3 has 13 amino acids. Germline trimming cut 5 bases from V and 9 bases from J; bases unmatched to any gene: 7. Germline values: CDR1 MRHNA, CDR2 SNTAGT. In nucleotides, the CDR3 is TGTGCCAGCAGTATGAGCGGGGTGGCTGAGCAGTTCTTC. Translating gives CASSMSGVAEQFF.

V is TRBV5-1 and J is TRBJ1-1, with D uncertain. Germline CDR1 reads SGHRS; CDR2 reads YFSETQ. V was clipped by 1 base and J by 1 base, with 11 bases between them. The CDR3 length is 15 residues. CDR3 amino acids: CASSLSPAANTEAFF. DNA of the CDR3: TGCGCCAGCAGCTTGTCGCCTGCGGCGAACACTGAAGCTTTCTTT.

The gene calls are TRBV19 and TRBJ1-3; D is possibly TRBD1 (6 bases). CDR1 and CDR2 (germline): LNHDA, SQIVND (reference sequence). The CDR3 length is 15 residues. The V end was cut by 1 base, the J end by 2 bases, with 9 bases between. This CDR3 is CASSIVTGPGNTIYF. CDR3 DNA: TGTGCCAGTAGTATAGTAACAGGGCCTGGAAACACCATATATTTT.

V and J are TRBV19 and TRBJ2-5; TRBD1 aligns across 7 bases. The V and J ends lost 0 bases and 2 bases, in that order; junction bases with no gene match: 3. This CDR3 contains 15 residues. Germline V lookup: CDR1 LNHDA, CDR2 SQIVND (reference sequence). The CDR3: CASSIEGRGQETQYF. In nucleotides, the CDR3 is TGTGCCAGTAGTATAGAGGGCAGGGGGCAAGAGACCCAGTACTTC.

This CDR3 reads CASSVETGTPHGYTF. The CDR3 DNA reads TGTGCCAGCAGCGTAGAAACCGGGACTCCCCATGGCTACACCTTC. The genes are TRBV9 and TRBJ1-2; maybe TRBD1 (5 bases). Germline CDR1 reads SGDLS; CDR2 reads YYNGEE. Trimming removed 0 bases at V and 6 bases at J, with 15 bases between. CDR3 length equals 15 residues.

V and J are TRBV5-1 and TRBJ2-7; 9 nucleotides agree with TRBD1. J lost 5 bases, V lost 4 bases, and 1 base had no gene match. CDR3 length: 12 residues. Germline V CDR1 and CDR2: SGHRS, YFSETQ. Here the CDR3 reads CASSRDRDEQYF. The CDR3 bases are TGCGCCAGCAGCCGGGACAGGGACGAGCAGTACTTC.

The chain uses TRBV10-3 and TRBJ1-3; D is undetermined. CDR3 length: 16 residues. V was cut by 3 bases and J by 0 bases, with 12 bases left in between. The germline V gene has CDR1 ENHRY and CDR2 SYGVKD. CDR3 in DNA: TGTGCCATCAGTGATCCTACCCGAGGCTCTGGAAACACCATATATTTT. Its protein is CAISDPTRGSGNTIYF.

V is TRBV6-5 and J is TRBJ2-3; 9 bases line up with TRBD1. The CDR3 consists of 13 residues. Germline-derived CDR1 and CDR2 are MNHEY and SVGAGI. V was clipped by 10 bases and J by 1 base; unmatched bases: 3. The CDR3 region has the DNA TGTGCCACCCGGACAGGGGGCACAGATACGCAGTATTTT. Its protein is CATRTGGTDTQYF.

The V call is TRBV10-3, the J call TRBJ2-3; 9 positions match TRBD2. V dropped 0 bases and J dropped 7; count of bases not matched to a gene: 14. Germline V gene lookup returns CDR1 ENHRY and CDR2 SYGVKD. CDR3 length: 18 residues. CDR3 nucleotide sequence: TGTGCCATCAGTGAGTCAGGGGCTAGCGGGGCGAATCCTAATACGCAGTATTTT. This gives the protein CAISESGASGANPNTQYF.

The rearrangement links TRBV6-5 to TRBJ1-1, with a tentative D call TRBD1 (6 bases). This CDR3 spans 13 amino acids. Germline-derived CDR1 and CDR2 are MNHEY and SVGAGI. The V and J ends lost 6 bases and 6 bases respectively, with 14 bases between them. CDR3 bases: TGTGCCAGCAGGGAGACAGGCGGCGCTGAAGCTTTCTTT. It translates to CASRETGGAEAFF.

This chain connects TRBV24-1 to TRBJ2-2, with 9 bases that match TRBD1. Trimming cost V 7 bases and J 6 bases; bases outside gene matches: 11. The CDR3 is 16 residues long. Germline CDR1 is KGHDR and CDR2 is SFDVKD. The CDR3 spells CATRIPGQGSAGELFF. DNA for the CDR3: TGTGCCACCAGAATCCCGGGACAGGGCAGCGCCGGGGAGCTGTTTTTT.

The CDR3 region has the DNA TGTGCCAGCAGTTCCACCCCCCCGGGGTCTGGAAACACCATATATTTT. Its protein product is CASSSTPPGSGNTIYF. This chain connects TRBV6-5 to TRBJ1-3; D gene unclear. With 4 bases removed from V and 1 base from J, the gap between germline ends came to 14 bases. The CDR3 extends over 16 amino acids. CDR1 MNHEY and CDR2 SVGAGI come from the germline V gene.

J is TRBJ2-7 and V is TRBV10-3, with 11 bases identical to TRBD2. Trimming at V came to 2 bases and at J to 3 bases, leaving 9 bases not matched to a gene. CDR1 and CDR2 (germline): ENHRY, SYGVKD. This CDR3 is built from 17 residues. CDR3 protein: CAISEPRLAGRNYEQYF. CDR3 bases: TGTGCCATCAGTGAGCCCAGACTAGCGGGGAGGAACTACGAGCAGTACTTC.

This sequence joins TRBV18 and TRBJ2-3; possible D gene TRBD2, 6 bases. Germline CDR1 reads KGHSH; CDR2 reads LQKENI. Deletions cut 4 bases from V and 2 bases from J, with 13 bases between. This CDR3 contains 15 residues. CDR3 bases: TGTGCCAGCTCACGTATAGCGGATAACACAGATACGCAGTATTTT. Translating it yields CASSRIADNTDTQYF.

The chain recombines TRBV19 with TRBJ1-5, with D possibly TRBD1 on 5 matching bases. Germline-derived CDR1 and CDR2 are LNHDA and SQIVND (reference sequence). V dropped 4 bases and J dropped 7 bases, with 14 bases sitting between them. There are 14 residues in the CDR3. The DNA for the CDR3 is TGTGCCAGTAGTACATCAAGGGGTCAGCAGCCCCAGCATTTT. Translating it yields CASSTSRGQQPQHF.

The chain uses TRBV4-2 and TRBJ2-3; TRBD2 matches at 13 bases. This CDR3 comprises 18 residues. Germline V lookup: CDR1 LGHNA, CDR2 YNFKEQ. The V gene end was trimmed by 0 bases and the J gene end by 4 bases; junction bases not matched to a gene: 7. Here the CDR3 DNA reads TGTGCCAGCAGCCAAGATTGGAAGACTAGCGGGGGGTCAGATACGCAGTATTTT. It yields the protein CASSQDWKTSGGSDTQYF.

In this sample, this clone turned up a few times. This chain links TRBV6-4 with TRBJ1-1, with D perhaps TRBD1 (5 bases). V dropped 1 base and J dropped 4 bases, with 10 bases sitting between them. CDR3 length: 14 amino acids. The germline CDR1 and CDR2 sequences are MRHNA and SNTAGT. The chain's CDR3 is CASSDWGVLTEAFF. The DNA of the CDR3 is TGTGCCAGCAGTGACTGGGGGGTTCTCACTGAAGCTTTCTTT.

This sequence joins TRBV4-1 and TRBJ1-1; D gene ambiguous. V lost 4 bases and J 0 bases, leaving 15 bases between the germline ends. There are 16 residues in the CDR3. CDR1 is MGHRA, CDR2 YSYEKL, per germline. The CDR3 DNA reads TGCGCCAGCAGCCCCACCCCACACATTGTGAACACTGAAGCTTTCTTT. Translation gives CASSPTPHIVNTEAFF.

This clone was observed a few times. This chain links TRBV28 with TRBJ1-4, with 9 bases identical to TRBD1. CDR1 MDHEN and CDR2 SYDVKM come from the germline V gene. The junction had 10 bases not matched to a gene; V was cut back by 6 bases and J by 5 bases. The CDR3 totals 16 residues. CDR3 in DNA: TGTGCCAGCAGCGCCGGGACAGGGAACGTAAATGAAAAACTGTTTTTT. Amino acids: CASSAGTGNVNEKLFF.

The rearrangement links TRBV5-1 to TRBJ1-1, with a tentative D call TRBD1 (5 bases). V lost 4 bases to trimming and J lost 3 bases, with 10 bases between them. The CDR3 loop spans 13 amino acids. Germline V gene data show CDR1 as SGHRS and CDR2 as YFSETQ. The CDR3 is CASSPRADTEAFF. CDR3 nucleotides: TGCGCCAGCAGCCCCAGGGCTGACACTGAAGCTTTCTTT.

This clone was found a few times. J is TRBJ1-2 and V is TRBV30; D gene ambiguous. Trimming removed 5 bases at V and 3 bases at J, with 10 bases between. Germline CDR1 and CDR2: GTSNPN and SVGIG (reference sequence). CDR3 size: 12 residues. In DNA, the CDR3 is TGTGCCTGGGCCCCCGGGGACTATGGCTACACCTTC. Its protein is CAWAPGDYGYTF.